A selection of T cell receptor beta chains follows, all from one sample in a study of T-cell memory formation after mild COVID-19. TCRdb re-analysed the 5' RACE reads in MiXCR, keeping a single row per CDR3 protein. This repertoire shows about 560,000 distinct CDR3 sequences, roughly 17% found once; its top ten account for about 8.1%. Material for sequencing was PBMCs or a T cell subset sorted from them (not recorded which). These TCRs come from an adult woman who had mild COVID-19 (a few samples of this study predate the infection). Cell type and time point are not known. Each CDR3 is given with its conserved first and last residue. Clone size appears in some rows only: once, few, many, or a class for an expanded clone.

V gene: TRBV7-9; J gene: TRBJ2-3; clone size: -; CDR3 protein: CASSLTRGITDTQYF
V gene: TRBV25-1; J gene: TRBJ2-1; clone size: -; CDR3 protein: CASSDAGTSVEQFF
V gene: TRBV7-6; J gene: TRBJ2-3; clone size: -; CDR3 protein: CASSRTAPRVSDTQYF
V gene: TRBV19; J gene: TRBJ2-1; clone size: -; CDR3 protein: CASSIIDVRSYNEQFF
V gene: TRBV12-3/TRBV12-4; J gene: TRBJ2-1; clone size: few; CDR3 protein: CASSLGGGGNEQFF
V gene: TRBV27; J gene: TRBJ2-7; clone size: few; CDR3 protein: CASSSRWGGPTYEQYF
V gene: TRBV5-4; J gene: TRBJ2-1; clone size: -; CDR3 protein: CASSTGLTYNEQFF
V gene: TRBV10-3; J gene: TRBJ2-5; clone size: -; CDR3 protein: CAIRGQWRETQYF
V gene: TRBV29-1; J gene: TRBJ2-5; clone size: few; CDR3 protein: CSIAGGLGETQYF
V gene: TRBV24-1; J gene: TRBJ2-7; clone size: -; CDR3 protein: CATSDAADRDYEQYF
V gene: TRBV5-1; J gene: TRBJ2-7; clone size: few; CDR3 protein: CASSLMSDYEQYF
V gene: TRBV7-6; J gene: TRBJ2-1; clone size: -; CDR3 protein: CASSLALRRTSGGPSSYNEQFF
V gene: TRBV13; J gene: TRBJ2-1; clone size: few; CDR3 protein: CASSSYSTSGVEDEQFF
V gene: TRBV2; J gene: TRBJ2-1; clone size: few; CDR3 protein: CASYGLAPYNEQFF
V gene: TRBV29-1; J gene: TRBJ1-3; clone size: few; CDR3 protein: CSVDLRGRGNTIYF
V gene: TRBV10-3; J gene: TRBJ2-1; clone size: few; CDR3 protein: CAISQAGGENNEQFF